Listed below are T cell receptor beta chains from one sample, sequenced in a study of metastatic and nonmetastatic thyroid tumors. TCRdb reanalyzed the PCR reads via MiXCR. The sample yields over 8,500 clones, approximately 24% seen once. Sequenced: tumor tissue. The receptors originated from a female donor with papillary thyroid cancer or a benign thyroid nodule (not recorded which). Some clones in this sample may be carry-over from other donors' samples. The CDR3 runs from the conserved cysteine through the conserved F or W. Fields, in order: D gene, clone size, J gene, V gene, CDR3 protein, CDR3 DNA. D genes are given only for firm matches. Size is omitted from some rows. Given values are once, few, many or a class for expanded clones.

>-|-|TRBJ1-2|TRBV4-1
CASSTVGGHYYGYTF
TGCGCCAGCAGCACAGTTGGAGGGCACTACTATGGCTACACCTTC
>TRBD2|few|TRBJ2-7|TRBV19
CASSIGTSGGVYF
TGTGCCAGTAGTATCGGGACTAGCGGAGGGGTCTACTTC
>-|-|TRBJ1-6|TRBV10-3
CAIKDYGRTPLHF
TGTGCCATCAAGGACTATGGTAGAACACCCCTCCACTTT
>TRBD2|medium-sized|TRBJ2-7|TRBV7-8
CASSLAATSGREHYEQYF
TGTGCCAGCAGCTTAGCCGCGACTAGCGGGAGGGAACACTACGAGCAGTACTTC
>-|many|TRBJ1-4|TRBV6-1
CASSWTRTNEKLFF
TGTGCCAGCAGTTGGACCCGAACTAATGAAAAACTGTTTTTT
>-|many|TRBJ2-5|TRBV29-1
CSVEDRAGQQETQYF
TGCAGCGTTGAAGATCGGGCGGGCCAACAAGAGACCCAGTACTTC
>-|medium-sized|TRBJ2-3|TRBV5-1
CASSYELASTDTQYF
TGCGCCAGCAGCTATGAACTAGCTAGCACAGATACGCAGTATTTT
>-|-|TRBJ2-6|TRBV5-1
CASKPRATGANVLTF
TGCGCCAGCAAACCACGGGCTACGGGGGCCAACGTCCTGACTTTC
>TRBD1|few|TRBJ2-2|TRBV12-3/TRBV12-4
CASSGLQGYGGELFF
TGTGCCAGCAGTGGCTTACAGGGGTACGGCGGGGAGCTGTTTTTT
>-|few|TRBJ1-6|TRBV6-1
CASSMDSSSYNSPLHF
TGTGCCAGCAGCATGGACAGCAGCTCCTATAATTCACCCCTCCACTTT
>-|medium-sized|TRBJ2-1|TRBV5-6
CASSYGTDLLYNEQFF
TGTGCCAGCAGCTACGGGACTGACCTACTCTACAATGAGCAGTTCTTC
>-|once|TRBJ2-7|TRBV20-1
CSARAVEGLSYEQYF
TGCAGTGCTAGGGCGGTGGAGGGGTTATCCTACGAGCAGTACTTC
>-|-|TRBJ2-1|TRBV19
CASSPPAGEQGGMNEQFF
TGTGCCAGTAGTCCTCCTGCGGGGGAACAGGGGGGTATGAATGAGCAGTTCTTC
>-|many|TRBJ1-4|TRBV6-1
CASSLRRGGGEKLFF
TGTGCCAGCAGCCTCCGGAGGGGCGGTGGTGAAAAACTGTTTTTT